One and the same sample provided the 23 T cell receptor beta chains below, sequenced in a study of Ad26.COV2.S vaccination and SARS-CoV-2 variants. Treatment here: roughly 19 received Ad26.COV2.S at low or high dose, single or two shots; about 5 received placebo; per-sample allocation not given. The study sampled participants on day 63 after the first vaccine or placebo injection. Only in-frame clones appear in the TCRdb table, and some are missing; sequencing was by immunoSEQ multiplex PCR. The sample yields 200,000 to 300,000 clones, approximately 90% seen once. The specimen was peripheral blood, collected in a trial of Ad26.COV2.S vaccine versus placebo. These receptor sequences come from a person aged 18-60 years who received the Ad26.COV2.S COVID-19 vaccine or a placebo.

Here the CDR3 DNA reads TGTGCCAGCAGTAAAAATCGCTACACTGAAGCTTTCTTT. Protein product: CASSKNRYTEAFF. The rearrangement uses TRBV12-3 or TRBV12-4 and TRBJ1-1; D ambiguous. V lost 5 bases to trimming and J lost 3 bases, with 10 bases between them. The CDR3 runs 13 residues.

J is TRBJ2-1 and V is TRBV3-1 (or the pseudogene TRBV3-2), with D possibly being TRBD2 (5 bases). Germline V CDR1 and CDR2: LGHDT, YNNKEL (reference sequence). Trimming removed 3 bases at V and 5 bases at J, with 20 bases between. The CDR3 has 17 amino acids. DNA of the CDR3: TGTGCCAGCAGCCACGAAAGGTCGGTCGGGGTTGACAATGAGCAGTTCTTC. Its translation: CASSHERSVGVDNEQFF.

The V call is TRBV6-5, the J call TRBJ1-2; 9 bases fit TRBD1. CDR3 length: 14 amino acids. V lost 4 bases to trimming and J lost 2 bases; unmatched junction nucleotides: 2. Germline CDR1 MNHEY, CDR2 SVGAGI. CDR3 loop: CASSFGTGNYGYTF. DNA for the CDR3: TGTGCCAGCAGTTTCGGGACAGGGAACTATGGCTACACCTTC.

The J gene is TRBJ2-3, the V gene TRBV4-3, with 9 bases lining up with TRBD2. With 4 bases clipped from V and 2 bases from J, the junction kept 13 bases outside the gene matches. Germline CDR1 LGHNA, CDR2 YSLEER. This CDR3 contains 18 residues. CDR3 loop: CASSPSSSGNAPTDTQYF. In nucleotides, the CDR3 is TGCGCCAGCAGCCCCAGTTCTAGCGGGAACGCTCCCACAGATACGCAGTATTTT.

The chain carries TRBV10-2 and TRBJ1-1; 10 bases agree with TRBD1. The germline V gene has CDR1 WSHSY and CDR2 SAAADI. This CDR3 has 14 residues. V shed 5 bases, J shed 5 bases, and the junction held 5 bases outside the gene matches. Written as DNA, the CDR3 is TGCGCCAGCAGTTCGACAGGGGGCGGAACTGAAGCTTTCTTT. The encoded protein is CASSSTGGGTEAFF.

The chain carries TRBV30 and TRBJ2-2; no reliable D call. The CDR3 length is 13 residues. The V end was cut by 2 bases, the J end by 6 bases, with 10 bases between. The germline gives CDR1 GTSNPN, CDR2 SVGIG (reference sequence). The CDR3 DNA reads as TGTGCCTGGAGTTCTTCCCTCCCCGGGGAGCTGTTTTTT. Encoded protein: CAWSSSLPGELFF.

The chain carries TRBV6-1 and TRBJ2-5; D is possibly TRBD1 (5 bases). The germline gives CDR1 MNHNS, CDR2 SASEGT. V was shortened by 3 bases and J by 1 base, with 6 bases between the two germline ends. The CDR3 contains 13 residues. CDR3 in DNA: TGTGCCAGCAGTGACAGGGTCCAAGAGACCCAGTACTTC. Encoded protein: CASSDRVQETQYF.

Notes on this clone: This sample includes further DNA sequences coding for the same CDR3. The chain links TRBV6-6 to TRBJ1-1; perhaps TRBD1 as D (5 bases). The length of the CDR3 is 14 residues. V gave up 2 bases and J gave up 0 bases, with 7 bases separating them. Per the germline V gene, CDR1 is MNHNY and CDR2 is SVGAGI (reference sequence). The CDR3 DNA sequence: TGTGCCAGCAGTTACGAGGGGCTGAACACTGAAGCTTTCTTT. Protein sequence: CASSYEGLNTEAFF.

The chain recombines TRBV6-2 or TRBV6-3 with TRBJ2-7; no clear D. The CDR3 is 15 residues long. The germline V gene has CDR1 MNHEY and CDR2 SVGEGT. V was shortened by 6 bases and J by 0 bases, with 15 bases between the two germline ends. CDR3 amino acids: CASSPRRLGSYEQYF. In nucleotides, the CDR3 is TGTGCCAGCAGCCCCCGACGGCTGGGCTCCTACGAGCAGTACTTC.

This clone was detected many times. The rearrangement links TRBV6-1 to TRBJ1-5, with no clear D. CDR1 is MNHNS and CDR2 is SASEGT in the germline V gene. The CDR3 runs to 14 residues. Trimming left V 3 bases short and J 0 bases short, with 6 bases between. This chain's CDR3 is CASSDLHSNQPQHF. The CDR3 DNA reads as TGTGCCAGCAGTGACCTCCATAGCAATCAGCCCCAGCATTTT.

The CDR3 DNA follows: TGCGCCAGCAGACTCCTACAGGGGGACGAGCAGTACTTC. Its translation is CASRLLQGDEQYF. J is TRBJ2-7 and V is TRBV10-1, with TRBD1 identical over 8 bases. Germline V gene sequence: CDR1 WNHNN, CDR2 SYGVQD (reference sequence). The CDR3 contains 13 residues. The V and J ends lost 6 bases and 5 bases, in that order; junction bases with no gene match: 6.

This clone was observed a few times. The V and J genes are TRBV29-1 and TRBJ2-7; TRBD2 matches 9 bases. CDR3 size: 10 residues. In germline, CDR1 is SQVTM, CDR2 ANQGSEA. V was clipped by 3 bases and J by 12 bases; unmatched bases: 3. CDR3 nucleotide sequence: TGCAGCGTTGATAGCGGGGGACGGTACTTC. This encodes CSVDSGGRYF.

The rearrangement joins TRBV4-1 to TRBJ1-1; D might be TRBD1 (5 bases). Deletions cut 1 base from V and 7 bases from J, with 16 bases between. Germline CDR1 reads MGHRA; CDR2 reads YSYEKL. The CDR3 runs to 15 residues. The CDR3 sequence: CASSQGKTRQSEAFF. In DNA form, the CDR3 reads TGCGCCAGCAGCCAAGGAAAAACTCGACAGAGTGAAGCTTTCTTT.

The chain links TRBV7-2 to TRBJ1-2; 12 nucleotides agree with TRBD1. J gave up 7 bases and V 2 bases, and 8 bases lay outside the gene matches. Germline V CDR1 and CDR2: SGHTA, FQGNSA. This CDR3 contains 16 residues. The CDR3 DNA is TGTGCCAGCAGCTTATCTGGGACAGGGGGCTTTATTGGCTACACCTTC. The encoded protein is CASSLSGTGGFIGYTF. Together with reference TRBV7-2 and TRBJ1-2, the CDR3 gives the full variable domain: GAGVSQSPSNKVTEKGKDVELRCDPISGHTALYWYRQSLGQGLEFLIYFQGNSAPDKSGLPSDRFSAERTGGSVSTLTIQRTQQEDSAVYLCASSLSGTGGFIGYTFGSGTRLTVV.

This clone came up once. The chain joins TRBV2 to TRBJ1-6; TRBD1 might be the D (5 bases). This CDR3 comprises 13 residues. V was pared by 8 bases and J by 10 bases, with 15 bases between. From germline, CDR1 is SNHLY and CDR2 FYNNEI. CDR3 protein: CASRGEANSPLHF. DNA for the CDR3: TGTGCCAGCCGGGGGGAGGCTAACTCACCCCTCCACTTT.

DNA of the CDR3: TGTGCCATCAGTGAGGGAAGGATGAACACTGAAGCTTTCTTT. Amino acid sequence: CAISEGRMNTEAFF. This rearrangement joins TRBV10-3 to TRBJ1-1; D uncertain. V was cut by 2 bases and J by 0 bases, with 7 bases left in between. The length of the CDR3 is 14 residues. Germline V CDR1 and CDR2: ENHRY, SYGVKD.

The genes are TRBV3-1 (or the pseudogene TRBV3-2) and TRBJ1-3; D ambiguous. CDR3 length: 16 residues. The V end lost 2 bases, the J end lost 0 bases, and 11 bases lay between the germline ends. Germline V lookup: CDR1 LGHDT, CDR2 YNNKEL (reference sequence). Here the CDR3 reads CASSQITWISGNTIYF. CDR3 DNA: TGTGCCAGCAGCCAAATAACATGGATCTCTGGAAACACCATATATTTT.

The V call is TRBV29-1, the J call TRBJ2-1, with no clear D. V was cut by 5 bases and J by 5 bases, with 13 bases left in between. The CDR3 sequence is 13 residues long. Germline V gene lookup returns CDR1 SQVTM and CDR2 ANQGSEA. Here the CDR3 DNA reads TGCAGCGTTTCCCGGACCACCGACAATGAGCAGTTCTTC. Translation: CSVSRTTDNEQFF.

This clone was seen a handful of times. The V and J genes are TRBV5-5 and TRBJ2-3; TRBD2 might be the D (6 bases). The germline CDR1 and CDR2 sequences are SGHKS and YYEKEE (reference sequence). The CDR3 is made up of 16 amino acids. Deletions cut 6 bases from V and 3 bases from J, with 20 bases between. The CDR3 DNA is TGTGCCAGCATCCAGGAGGGAGGAGTCGGTACAGATACGCAGTATTTT. Protein product: CASIQEGGVGTDTQYF.

CDR3 region: CASSYHLLGAYEQYV. CDR3 coding DNA: TGTGCCAGCAGTTACCATTTGCTGGGAGCCTACGAGCAGTACGTC. The V and J genes are TRBV6-2 or TRBV6-3 and TRBJ2-7; a possible D gene is TRBD2 (5 bases). Trimming shortened V by 2 bases and J by 2 bases, and 13 bases separated the two germline ends. The length of the CDR3 is 15 residues. The germline CDR1 and CDR2 sequences are MNHEY and SVGEGT.

This clone was counted between two and nine times. The chain employs TRBV11-2 and TRBJ2-5, with D possibly matching TRBD2 (6 bases). Germline lookup yields CDR1 SGHAT and CDR2 FQNNGV. The V end lost 4 bases, the J end lost 4 bases, and 16 bases lay between the germline ends. The CDR3 length is 15 residues. The DNA for the CDR3 is TGTGCCAGCAGCTCCAATACCGGGGGAGGAGAGACCCAGTACTTC. Translation: CASSSNTGGGETQYF.

The chain uses TRBV15 and TRBJ1-2, with D possibly TRBD1 on 5 matching bases. Per germline, CDR1 LNHNV and CDR2 YYDKDF (reference sequence). V shed 3 bases and J shed 3 bases, with 11 bases lying between them. The CDR3 has 14 residues. The CDR3 loop reads CATSRPQGYYGYTF. CDR3 DNA sequence: TGTGCCACCAGCAGGCCCCAGGGCTACTATGGCTACACCTTC.

The rearrangement uses TRBV7-9 and TRBJ2-1; 12 nucleotides align to TRBD2. V was clipped by 6 bases and J by 6 bases; unmatched bases: 6. From germline, CDR1 is SEHNR and CDR2 FQNEAQ (reference sequence). The length of the CDR3 is 15 residues. CDR3 in DNA: TGTGCCAGCAGTCCTAGCGGGAGGGCCGCCAATGAGCAGTTCTTC. As protein: CASSPSGRAANEQFF.